Listed below are T cell receptor beta chains from one sample, sequenced in a study of OX40 agonist ivuxolimab in advanced cancers. Method: immunoSEQ multiplex PCR; TCRdb's copy keeps in-frame clones and lacks some. This sample has about 71,000 clones, with about 90% found just once. The sequencing used CD4+ or CD8+ T cells sorted from blood, collected in a trial of the OX40 agonist ivuxolimab. All receptors come from an adult with an advanced solid tumor such as melanoma, head and neck, liver or kidney cancer. The CDR3 runs from the conserved cysteine through the conserved F or W. Fields, in order: J gene, D gene, V gene, CDR3 length, clone size, CDR3 protein, CDR3 DNA. A D gene is named only where the DNA matches it firmly. Expanded clones get a size class; other rows say once, few or many, or leave the size out.

J: TRBJ1-5; D: -; V: TRBV7-9; length: 14; size: -; CDR3: CASSPEGPNQPQHF; DNA: TGTGCCAGCAGCCCCGAGGGGCCCAATCAGCCCCAGCATTTT
J: TRBJ2-5; D: TRBD2; V: TRBV7-2; length: 16; size: -; CDR3: CASSHLGGRAPETQYF; DNA: TGTGCCAGCAGCCACCTTGGCGGGAGGGCCCCAGAGACCCAGTACTTC
J: TRBJ2-5; D: TRBD1; V: TRBV25-1; length: 12; size: -; CDR3: CASKGQQETQYF; DNA: TGTGCCAGCAAGGGACAGCAAGAGACCCAGTACTTC
J: TRBJ2-2; D: -; V: TRBV7-3; length: 13; size: -; CDR3: CASSQGNTGELFF; DNA: TGTGCCAGCAGCCAGGGAAACACCGGGGAGCTGTTTTTT
J: TRBJ2-7; D: -; V: TRBV15; length: 13; size: -; CDR3: CATSREISYEQYF; DNA: TGTGCCACCAGCAGAGAGATCTCCTACGAGCAGTACTTC
J: TRBJ1-2; D: TRBD1; V: TRBV18; length: 14; size: -; CDR3: CASSPPQGLEGYTF; DNA: TGTGCCAGCTCACCACCACAGGGGTTGGAGGGCTACACCTTC
J: TRBJ1-1; D: TRBD1; V: TRBV4-3; length: 17; size: -; CDR3: CASSPYPSTGEDTEAFF; DNA: TGCGCCAGCAGCCCCTACCCCTCGACAGGGGAGGACACTGAAGCTTTCTTT
J: TRBJ2-1; D: TRBD1; V: TRBV19; length: 15; size: -; CDR3: CASSSGTGSYNEQFF; DNA: TGTGCCAGTAGTAGCGGGACAGGGTCCTACAATGAGCAGTTCTTC
J: TRBJ1-2; D: TRBD1; V: TRBV4-3; length: 15; size: -; CDR3: CASSQRQGAFYGYTF; DNA: TGCGCCAGCAGCCAGAGACAGGGGGCTTTCTATGGCTACACCTTC
J: TRBJ2-1; D: TRBD1; V: TRBV13; length: 16; size: -; CDR3: CASSAGQGLGTDEQFF; DNA: TGTGCCAGCAGCGCTGGACAGGGGTTGGGGACGGATGAGCAGTTCTTC
J: TRBJ1-3; D: -; V: TRBV2; length: 15; size: -; CDR3: CASSEAAGYGNTIYF; DNA: TGTGCCAGCAGTGAGGCGGCAGGGTATGGAAACACCATATATTTT
J: TRBJ1-6; D: -; V: TRBV11-2; length: 13; size: -; CDR3: CASSWAGDSPLHF; DNA: TGTGCCAGCAGCTGGGCCGGGGATTCACCCCTCCACTTT
J: TRBJ2-7; D: TRBD1; V: TRBV27; length: 14; size: -; CDR3: CASSFDRGHYEQYF; DNA: TGTGCCAGCAGTTTCGACAGGGGGCACTACGAGCAGTACTTC
J: TRBJ1-2; D: -; V: TRBV4-3; length: 18; size: -; CDR3: CASSQDLEGGPINYGYTF; DNA: TGCGCCAGCAGCCAAGATCTGGAGGGGGGGCCGATAAACTATGGCTACACCTTC
J: TRBJ2-3; D: TRBD1; V: TRBV11-2; length: 14; size: -; CDR3: CASSSTQGADTQYF; DNA: TGTGCCAGCAGCTCGACACAGGGGGCGGATACGCAGTATTTT
J: TRBJ2-7; D: -; V: TRBV2; length: 10; size: -; CDR3: CASSDYEQYF; DNA: TGTGCCAGCAGTGACTACGAGCAGTACTTC
J: TRBJ1-1; D: TRBD1; V: TRBV7-9; length: 16; size: -; CDR3: CASSKDRVGGDTEAFF; DNA: TGTGCCAGCAGCAAGGACAGGGTCGGCGGGGACACTGAAGCTTTCTTT
J: TRBJ2-7; D: -; V: TRBV9; length: 14; size: -; CDR3: CASSVEMAPYEQYF; DNA: TGTGCCAGCAGCGTAGAGATGGCCCCCTACGAGCAGTACTTC
J: TRBJ1-5; D: -; V: TRBV6-5; length: 15; size: -; CDR3: CASSPQTGGNQPQHF; DNA: TGTGCCAGCAGTCCACAGACAGGTGGAAATCAGCCCCAGCATTTT
J: TRBJ2-2; D: -; V: TRBV6-6; length: 14; size: -; CDR3: CASRGDIYTGELFF; DNA: TGTGCCAGCAGGGGAGACATCTACACCGGGGAGCTGTTTTTT
J: TRBJ2-2; D: TRBD2; V: TRBV5-1; length: 16; size: -; CDR3: CASSWTGTSGTGELFF; DNA: TGCGCCAGCAGCTGGACCGGGACTAGCGGCACCGGGGAGCTGTTTTTT
J: TRBJ2-7; D: TRBD2; V: TRBV7-8; length: 14; size: -; CDR3: CASSLGGFAYEQYF; DNA: TGTGCCAGCAGCTTGGGGGGGTTCGCCTACGAGCAGTACTTC
J: TRBJ2-1; D: -; V: TRBV6-6; length: 11; size: -; CDR3: CASSYPDRCVF; DNA: TGTGCCAGCAGTTACCCCGACAGGTGTGTCTTC
J: TRBJ2-7; D: -; V: TRBV28; length: 13; size: -; CDR3: CASSLIEWDEQYF; DNA: TGTGCCAGCAGCCTAATTGAGTGGGACGAGCAGTACTTC
J: TRBJ2-5; D: TRBD2; V: TRBV2; length: 12; size: -; CDR3: CASLGLAETQYF; DNA: TGTGCCAGCCTAGGACTAGCAGAGACCCAGTACTTC
J: TRBJ2-3; D: -; V: TRBV7-3; length: 15; size: -; CDR3: CASTEWGGSTDTQYF; DNA: TGTGCCAGCACCGAATGGGGCGGGAGCACAGATACGCAGTATTTT
J: TRBJ1-1; D: -; V: TRBV7-9; length: 13; size: once; CDR3: CASSLGENTEAFF; DNA: TGTGCCAGCAGCTTAGGCGAGAACACTGAAGCTTTCTTT
J: TRBJ1-2; D: -; V: TRBV10-2; length: 14; size: -; CDR3: CASSASGTDYGYTF; DNA: TGCGCCAGCAGTGCGTCCGGGACGGACTATGGCTACACCTTC
J: TRBJ2-1; D: TRBD2; V: TRBV27; length: 15; size: -; CDR3: CASTALAESGNEQFF; DNA: TGTGCCAGCACCGCACTAGCGGAGTCGGGAAATGAGCAGTTCTTC
J: TRBJ2-7; D: -; V: TRBV28; length: 15; size: -; CDR3: CASSSESKGLYEQYF; DNA: TGTGCCAGCAGTTCGGAATCCAAGGGGTTGTACGAGCAGTACTTC
J: TRBJ2-5; D: -; V: TRBV11-2; length: 15; size: -; CDR3: CASSIESTGLETQYF; DNA: TGTGCCAGCAGCATAGAATCTACAGGGTTAGAGACCCAGTACTTC
J: TRBJ2-7; D: TRBD2; V: TRBV13; length: 16; size: -; CDR3: CASSSTLAGATYEQYF; DNA: TGTGCCAGCAGCTCTACCCTAGCGGGAGCGACCTACGAGCAGTACTTC
J: TRBJ2-1; D: TRBD2; V: TRBV29-1; length: 17; size: -; CDR3: CSVEGLAGEVHYNEQFF; DNA: TGCAGCGTTGAGGGACTAGCGGGGGAAGTCCACTACAATGAGCAGTTCTTC
J: TRBJ2-2; D: -; V: TRBV29-1; length: 15; size: -; CDR3: CSAGTDYQNTGELFF; DNA: TGCAGCGCCGGAACGGACTACCAGAACACCGGGGAGCTGTTTTTT
J: TRBJ2-7; D: -; V: TRBV5-4; length: 15; size: -; CDR3: CASSSQGGSSYEQYF; DNA: TGTGCCAGCAGCTCGCAGGGGGGGAGCTCCTACGAGCAGTACTTC
J: TRBJ2-7; D: -; V: TRBV7-9; length: 11; size: -; CDR3: CASSWDYEQYF; DNA: TGTGCCAGCAGCTGGGACTACGAGCAGTACTTC
J: TRBJ2-7; D: TRBD1; V: TRBV27; length: 14; size: -; CDR3: CASREGQGLGEQYF; DNA: TGTGCCAGCAGAGAGGGACAGGGATTAGGGGAGCAGTACTTC